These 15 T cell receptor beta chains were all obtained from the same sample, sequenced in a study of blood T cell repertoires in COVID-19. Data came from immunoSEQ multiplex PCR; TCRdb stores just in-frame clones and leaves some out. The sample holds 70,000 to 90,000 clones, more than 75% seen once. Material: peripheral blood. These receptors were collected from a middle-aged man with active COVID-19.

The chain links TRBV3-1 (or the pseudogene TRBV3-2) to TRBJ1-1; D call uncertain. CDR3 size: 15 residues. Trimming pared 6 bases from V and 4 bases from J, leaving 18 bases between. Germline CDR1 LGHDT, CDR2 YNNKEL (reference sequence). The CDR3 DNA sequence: TGTGCCAGCAGGGCAAGCTTCGTCCGAGGCACTGAAGCTTTCTTT. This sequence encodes CASRASFVRGTEAFF.

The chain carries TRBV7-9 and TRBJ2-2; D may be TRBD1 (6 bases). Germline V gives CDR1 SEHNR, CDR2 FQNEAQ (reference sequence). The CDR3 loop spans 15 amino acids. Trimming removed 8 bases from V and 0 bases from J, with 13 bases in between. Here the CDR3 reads CASLEQGPNTGELFF. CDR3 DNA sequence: TGTGCCAGCCTAGAACAGGGACCGAACACCGGGGAGCTGTTTTTT. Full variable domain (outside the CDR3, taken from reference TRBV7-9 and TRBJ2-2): DTGVSQNPRHKITKRGQNVTFRCDPISEHNRLYWYRQTLGQGPEFLTYFQNEAQLEKSRLLSDRFSAERPKGSFSTLEIQRTEQGDSAMYLCASLEQGPNTGELFFGEGSRLTVL.

The CDR3 is CASSEAMPTGNTEAFF. Here the CDR3 DNA reads TGTGCCAGCAGTGAAGCGATGCCCACTGGGAACACTGAAGCTTTCTTT. The chain links TRBV2 to TRBJ1-1, with D unclear. Deletions cut 0 bases from V and 1 base from J, with 12 bases between. CDR3 length equals 16 residues. Germline V gene data show CDR1 as SNHLY and CDR2 as FYNNEI.

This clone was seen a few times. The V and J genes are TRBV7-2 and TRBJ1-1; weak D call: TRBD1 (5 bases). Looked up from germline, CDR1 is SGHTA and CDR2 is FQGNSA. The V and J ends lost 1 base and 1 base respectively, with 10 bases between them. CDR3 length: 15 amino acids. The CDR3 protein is CASSLVPTANTEAFF. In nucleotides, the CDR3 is TGTGCCAGCAGCTTAGTACCGACAGCGAACACTGAAGCTTTCTTT.

Here the CDR3 reads CASSLRGTTYEQYF. The CDR3 DNA sequence: TGTGCCAGCAGCTTGCGAGGCACGACCTACGAGCAGTACTTC. This sequence joins TRBV5-4 and TRBJ2-7; no firm D call. The CDR3 contains 14 residues. Per germline, CDR1 SGHNT and CDR2 YYREEE (reference sequence). Trimming removed 1 base at V and 2 bases at J, with 10 bases between.

In DNA, the CDR3 is TGTGCCAGCAACCCAGAAGACAGGGAGACTGAAGCTTTCTTT. Protein product: CASNPEDRETEAFF. The chain carries TRBV6-2 or TRBV6-3 and TRBJ1-1; 7 positions match TRBD1. Trimming took 7 bases from V and 5 from J; bases not matched to a gene: 10. The CDR3 consists of 14 residues. Germline values: CDR1 MNHEY, CDR2 SVGEGT.

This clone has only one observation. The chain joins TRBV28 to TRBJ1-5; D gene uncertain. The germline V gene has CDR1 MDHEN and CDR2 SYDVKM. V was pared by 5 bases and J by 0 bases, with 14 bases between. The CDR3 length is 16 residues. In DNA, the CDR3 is TGTGCCAGCAGTCCCAGACGGGTTTATAGCAATCAGCCCCAGCATTTT. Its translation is CASSPRRVYSNQPQHF.

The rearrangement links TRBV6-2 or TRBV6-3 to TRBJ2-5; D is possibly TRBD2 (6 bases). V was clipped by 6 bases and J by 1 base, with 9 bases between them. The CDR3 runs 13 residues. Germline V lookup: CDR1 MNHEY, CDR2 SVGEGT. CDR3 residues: CASSREFQETQYF. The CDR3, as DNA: TGTGCCAGCAGCCGGGAGTTCCAAGAGACCCAGTACTTC.

The CDR3 bases are TGTGCCAGCAGCTTAGGGGACAGCACTGTCTACTACGAGCAGTACTTC. Translated, it gives CASSLGDSTVYYEQYF. V gene TRBV9 combines with J gene TRBJ2-7, with 7 bases fitting TRBD1. V lost 4 bases, J lost 3 bases, and 13 bases stayed unmatched. CDR1 and CDR2 (germline): SGDLS, YYNGEE. CDR3 length: 16 amino acids.

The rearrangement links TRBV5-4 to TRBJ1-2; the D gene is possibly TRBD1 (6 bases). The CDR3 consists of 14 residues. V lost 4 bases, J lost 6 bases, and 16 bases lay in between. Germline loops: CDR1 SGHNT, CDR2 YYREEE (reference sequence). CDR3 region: CASSQGGGRHGYTF. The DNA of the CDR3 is TGTGCCAGCAGCCAAGGGGGGGGAAGACATGGCTACACCTTC.

The CDR3 DNA is TGTGCCAGCAGCCTGGGACACGAAGAGACCCAGTACTTC. This translates into CASSLGHEETQYF. The genes are TRBV9 and TRBJ2-5, with D possibly matching TRBD1 (6 bases). CDR1 is SGDLS and CDR2 is YYNGEE in the germline V gene. The V end lost 4 bases, the J end lost 3 bases, and 10 bases lay between the germline ends. The CDR3 loop spans 13 amino acids.

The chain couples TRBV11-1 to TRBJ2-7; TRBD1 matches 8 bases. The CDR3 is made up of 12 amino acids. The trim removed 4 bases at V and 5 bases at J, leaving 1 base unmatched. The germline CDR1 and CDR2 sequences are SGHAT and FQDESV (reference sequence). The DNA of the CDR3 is TGTGCCAGCAGCTCGGACAGGGACGAGCAGTACTTC. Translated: CASSSDRDEQYF.

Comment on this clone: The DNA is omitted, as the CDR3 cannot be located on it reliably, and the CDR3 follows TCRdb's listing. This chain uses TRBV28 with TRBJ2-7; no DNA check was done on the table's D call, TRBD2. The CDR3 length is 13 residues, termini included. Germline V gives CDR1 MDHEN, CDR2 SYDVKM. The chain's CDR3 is CASSFVGEGTAYF.

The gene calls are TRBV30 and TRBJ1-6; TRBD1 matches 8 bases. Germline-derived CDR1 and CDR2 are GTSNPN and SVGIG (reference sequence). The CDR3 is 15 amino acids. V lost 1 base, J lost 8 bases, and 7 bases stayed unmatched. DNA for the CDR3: TGTGCCTGGAGTGACGCAGGGGGCAGGTATTCACCCCTCCACTTT. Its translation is CAWSDAGGRYSPLHF.

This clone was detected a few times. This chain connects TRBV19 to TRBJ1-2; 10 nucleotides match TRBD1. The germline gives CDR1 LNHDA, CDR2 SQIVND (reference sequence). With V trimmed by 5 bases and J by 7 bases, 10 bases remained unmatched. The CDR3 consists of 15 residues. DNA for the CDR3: TGTGCCAGTAGTTGGGGACAGGGGCCTCTCGGTGGCTACACCTTC. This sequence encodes CASSWGQGPLGGYTF.